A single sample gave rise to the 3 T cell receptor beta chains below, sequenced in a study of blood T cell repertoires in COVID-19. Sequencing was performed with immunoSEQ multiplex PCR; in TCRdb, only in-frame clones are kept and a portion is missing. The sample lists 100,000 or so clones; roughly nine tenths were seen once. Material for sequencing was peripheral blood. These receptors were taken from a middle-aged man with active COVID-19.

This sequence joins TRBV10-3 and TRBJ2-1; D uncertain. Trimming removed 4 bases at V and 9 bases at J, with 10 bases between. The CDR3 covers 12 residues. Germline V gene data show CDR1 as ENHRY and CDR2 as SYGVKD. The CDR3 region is CAISGEVGEQFF. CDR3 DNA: TGTGCCATCAGTGGTGAGGTCGGTGAGCAGTTCTTC.

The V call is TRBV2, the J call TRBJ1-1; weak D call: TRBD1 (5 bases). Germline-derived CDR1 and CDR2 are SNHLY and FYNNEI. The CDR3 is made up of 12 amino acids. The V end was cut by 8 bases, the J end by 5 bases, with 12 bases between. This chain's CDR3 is CASDVGGTEAFF. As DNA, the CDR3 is TGTGCCAGCGACGTGGGGGGAACTGAAGCTTTCTTT.

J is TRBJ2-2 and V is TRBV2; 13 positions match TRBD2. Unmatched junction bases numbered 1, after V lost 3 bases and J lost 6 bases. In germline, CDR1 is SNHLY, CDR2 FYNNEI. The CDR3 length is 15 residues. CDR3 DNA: TGTGCCAGCAGTGATACTAGCGGGGGGGCCGGGGAGCTGTTTTTT. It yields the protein CASSDTSGGAGELFF.